This paragraph reports one T cell receptor beta chain. The data stem from a study of blood T cell repertoires in COVID-19. This CDR3 comprises 17 residues. Germline CDR1 is LNHDA and CDR2 is SQIVND (reference sequence). Trimming shortened V by 1 base and J by 4 bases, and 14 bases separated the two germline ends. Profiled with immunoSEQ multiplex PCR; TCRdb holds only in-frame clones, not every one. The table lists about 300,000 clones, about nine tenths of them singletons. The clonotype was recovered from a woman aged 25 to 39 who had recovered from COVID-19. The rearrangement uses TRBV19 and TRBJ2-6, with a tentative D call TRBD1 (6 bases). Sequenced: peripheral blood. The CDR3 here is CASSIVQGISGANVLTF. DNA for the CDR3: TGTGCCAGTAGTATAGTACAGGGTATAAGCGGGGCCAACGTCCTGACTTTC.